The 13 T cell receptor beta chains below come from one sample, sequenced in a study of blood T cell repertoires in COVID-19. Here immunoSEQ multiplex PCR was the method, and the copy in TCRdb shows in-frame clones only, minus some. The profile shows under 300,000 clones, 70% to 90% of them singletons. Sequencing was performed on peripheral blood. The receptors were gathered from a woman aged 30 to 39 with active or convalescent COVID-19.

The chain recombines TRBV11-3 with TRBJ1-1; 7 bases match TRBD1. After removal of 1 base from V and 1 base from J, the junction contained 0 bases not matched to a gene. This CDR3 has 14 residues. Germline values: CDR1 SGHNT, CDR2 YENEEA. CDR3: CASSLGQGNTEAFF. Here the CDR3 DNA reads TGTGCCAGCAGCTTAGGACAGGGGAACACTGAAGCTTTCTTT.

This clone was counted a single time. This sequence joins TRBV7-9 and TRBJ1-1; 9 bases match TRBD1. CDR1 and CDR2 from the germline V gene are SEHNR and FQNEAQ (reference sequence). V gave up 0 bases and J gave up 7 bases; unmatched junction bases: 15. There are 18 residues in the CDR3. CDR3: CASSLASFTGGKSNEAFF. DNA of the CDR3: TGTGCCAGCAGCTTAGCGTCTTTTACAGGGGGCAAGTCTAATGAAGCTTTCTTT. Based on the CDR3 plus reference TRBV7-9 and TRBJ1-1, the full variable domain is DTGVSQNPRHKITKRGQNVTFRCDPISEHNRLYWYRQTLGQGPEFLTYFQNEAQLEKSRLLSDRFSAERPKGSFSTLEIQRTEQGDSAMYLCASSLASFTGGKSNEAFFGQGTRLTVV.

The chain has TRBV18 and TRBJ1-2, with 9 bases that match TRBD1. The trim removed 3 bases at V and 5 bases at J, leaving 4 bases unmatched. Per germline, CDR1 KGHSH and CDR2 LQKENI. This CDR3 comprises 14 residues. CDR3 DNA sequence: TGTGCCAGCTCACCGGGACAGGGCGGTTATGGCTACACCTTC. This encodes CASSPGQGGYGYTF.

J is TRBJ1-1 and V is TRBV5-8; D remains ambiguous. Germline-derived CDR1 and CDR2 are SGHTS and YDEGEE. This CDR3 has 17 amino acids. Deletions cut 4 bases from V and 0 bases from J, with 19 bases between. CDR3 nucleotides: TGTGCCAGCAGCCGTCTCCTCCAGCGGTTTTTGAACACTGAAGCTTTCTTT. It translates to CASSRLLQRFLNTEAFF.

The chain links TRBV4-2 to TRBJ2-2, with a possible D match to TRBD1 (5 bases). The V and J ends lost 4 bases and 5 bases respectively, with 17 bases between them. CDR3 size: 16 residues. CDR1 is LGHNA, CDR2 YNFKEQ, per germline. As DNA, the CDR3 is TGTGCCAGCAGCCCGACCCAGGGTGAGTGGACCGGGGAGCTGTTTTTT. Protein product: CASSPTQGEWTGELFF.

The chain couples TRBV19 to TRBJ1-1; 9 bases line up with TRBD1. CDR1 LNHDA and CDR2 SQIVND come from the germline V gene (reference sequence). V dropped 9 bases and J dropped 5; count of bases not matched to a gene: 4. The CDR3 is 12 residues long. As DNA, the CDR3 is TGTGCCAGCCGGGACAGGGTAACTGAAGCTTTCTTT. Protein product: CASRDRVTEAFF.

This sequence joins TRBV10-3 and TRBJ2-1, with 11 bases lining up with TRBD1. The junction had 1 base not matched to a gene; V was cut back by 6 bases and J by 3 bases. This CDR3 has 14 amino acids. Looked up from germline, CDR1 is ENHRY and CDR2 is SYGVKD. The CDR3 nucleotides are TGTGCCATCAGGGGACAGGGGGACTACAATGAGCAGTTCTTC. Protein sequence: CAIRGQGDYNEQFF.

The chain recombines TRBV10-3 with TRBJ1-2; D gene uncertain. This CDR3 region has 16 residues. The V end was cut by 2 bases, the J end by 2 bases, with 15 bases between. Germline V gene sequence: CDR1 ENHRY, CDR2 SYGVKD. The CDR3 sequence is CAISEAEGPANYGYTF. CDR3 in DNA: TGTGCCATCAGTGAGGCGGAGGGCCCTGCCAACTATGGCTACACCTTC.

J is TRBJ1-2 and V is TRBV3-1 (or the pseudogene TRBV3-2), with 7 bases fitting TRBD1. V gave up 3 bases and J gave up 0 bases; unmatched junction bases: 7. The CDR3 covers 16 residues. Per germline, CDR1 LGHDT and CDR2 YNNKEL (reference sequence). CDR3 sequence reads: CASSHLQGKSNYGYTF. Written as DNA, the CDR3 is TGTGCCAGCAGCCACCTACAGGGGAAGTCTAACTATGGCTACACCTTC.

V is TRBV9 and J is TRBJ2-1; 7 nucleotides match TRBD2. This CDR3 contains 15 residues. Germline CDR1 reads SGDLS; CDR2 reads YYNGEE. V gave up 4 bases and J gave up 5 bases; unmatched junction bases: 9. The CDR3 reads CASSPLADLDNEQFF. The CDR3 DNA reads TGTGCCAGCAGCCCTCTAGCGGATCTCGACAATGAGCAGTTCTTC.

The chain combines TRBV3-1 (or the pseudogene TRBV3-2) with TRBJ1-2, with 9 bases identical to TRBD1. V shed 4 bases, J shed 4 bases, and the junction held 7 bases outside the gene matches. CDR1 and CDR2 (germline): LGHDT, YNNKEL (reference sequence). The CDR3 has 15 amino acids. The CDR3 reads CASSPWDRASYGYTF. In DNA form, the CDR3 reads TGTGCCAGCAGCCCCTGGGACAGGGCCTCCTATGGCTACACCTTC.

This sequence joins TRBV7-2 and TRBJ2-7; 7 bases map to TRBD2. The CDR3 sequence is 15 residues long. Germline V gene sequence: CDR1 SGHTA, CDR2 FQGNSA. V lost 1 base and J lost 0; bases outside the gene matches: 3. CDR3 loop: CASSLERGSSYEQYF. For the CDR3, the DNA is TGTGCCAGCAGCTTAGAGCGGGGAAGCTCCTACGAGCAGTACTTC.

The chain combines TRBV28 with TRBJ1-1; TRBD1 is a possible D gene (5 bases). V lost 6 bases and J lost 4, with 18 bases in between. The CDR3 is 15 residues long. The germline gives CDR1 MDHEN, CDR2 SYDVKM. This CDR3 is CASSLPGGVGTEAFF. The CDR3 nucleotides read TGTGCCAGCAGCCTCCCGGGGGGGGTGGGCACTGAAGCTTTCTTT.